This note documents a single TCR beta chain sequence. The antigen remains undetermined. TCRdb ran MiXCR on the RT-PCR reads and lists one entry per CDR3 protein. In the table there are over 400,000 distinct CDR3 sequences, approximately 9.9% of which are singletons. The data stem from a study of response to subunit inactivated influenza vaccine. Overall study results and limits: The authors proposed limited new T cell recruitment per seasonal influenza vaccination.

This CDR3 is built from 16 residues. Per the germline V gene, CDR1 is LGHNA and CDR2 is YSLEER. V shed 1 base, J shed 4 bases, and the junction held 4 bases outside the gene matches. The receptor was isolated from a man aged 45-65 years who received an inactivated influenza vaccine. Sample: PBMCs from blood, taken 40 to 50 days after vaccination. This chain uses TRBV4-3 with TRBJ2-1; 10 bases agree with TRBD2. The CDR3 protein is CASSQVAGGSYNEQFF. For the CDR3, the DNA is TGCGCCAGCAGCCAAGTAGCGGGAGGTTCTTACAATGAGCAGTTCTTC.